This T cell receptor beta chain originates from a study of blood T cell dynamics during melanoma immunotherapy. Overall study: Metastatic melanoma patients received first-line pembrolizumab or nivolumab plus ipilimumab.

Sequencing was performed with immunoSEQ multiplex PCR; in TCRdb, only in-frame clones are kept and a portion is missing. The sample yields approximately 4,400 clones, 78% seen once. The time point: week 3, after first cycle of checkpoint inhibitor. CDR1 and CDR2 (germline): SGHAT, FQNNGV. The CDR3 has 16 amino acids. V shed 5 bases and J shed 5 bases, with 19 bases lying between them. The genes are TRBV11-2 and TRBJ1-5, with no clear D. The sample consisted of blood, taken from a patient treated with checkpoint blockade. The receptor comes from a human donor with melanoma. The CDR3 bases are TGTGCCAGCAGCCCCCATAGAGGCCCAATCCATCAGCCCCAGCATTTT. Amino acids: CASSPHRGPIHQPQHF.